The entry that follows covers one TCR beta chain sequence. Its target is unknown. The data were taken from a study of Ad26.COV2.S vaccination and SARS-CoV-2 variants. General study findings and limits: Non-spike TCR breadth showed similarity between vaccine and placebo recipients.

The CDR3 extends over 16 amino acids. Trimming left V 5 bases short and J 3 bases short, with 18 bases between. The germline gives CDR1 SEHNR, CDR2 FQNEAQ (reference sequence). The sample's treatment: 15 to 20 received Ad26.COV2.S at low or high dose, single or two shots; a few received placebo; per-sample allocation not given. Sampling occurred on day 63 after the first vaccine or placebo injection. SARS-CoV-2 spike from the Wuhan strain was encoded by the vaccine, an Ad26 vector. The data were produced by immunoSEQ multiplex PCR, yet TCRdb's version contains in-frame clones alone and is incomplete. Counted here are roughly 300,000 clones, around 90% occurring once; the ten biggest clones make up around 6.4%.

This sequence joins TRBV7-9 and TRBJ2-3; TRBD1 might be the D (6 bases). The sequence derives from a person between 18 and 60 years old who received the Ad26.COV2.S COVID-19 vaccine or a placebo. The source material was peripheral blood, sampled in a trial of Ad26.COV2.S vaccine versus placebo. CDR3 sequence (DNA): TGTGCCAGCAGCCTACGCGGGTTGGGGGCAACAGATACGCAGTATTTT. Its protein product is CASSLRGLGATDTQYF.